This T cell receptor beta chain was documented in a study of OX40 agonist ivuxolimab in advanced cancers. Looking at the study overall: Subjects had a mean age of around 63 years, with a range of roughly 20 to 79; less than 90% were male. Prior anti-PD-1, anti-PD-L1 or anti-CTLA-4 therapy was allowed; 30% to 40% had some. General study points: Patients with a partial response at 0.1-3.0 mg/kg had among the lowest clonal expansion.

Blood specimens came from baseline, cycle 4 day 1, and cycle 7 day 1. With regard to this clone: Its specificity is unknown.

Libraries were prepared by immunoSEQ multiplex PCR; TCRdb keeps only in-frame clonotypes and omits some of them. This sample carries under 150,000 clones, around 93% of them seen once, and the ten largest clones take roughly 1%. From germline, CDR1 is SGHTA and CDR2 FQGNSA. The CDR3 is 17 amino acids. After removal of 5 bases from V and 4 bases from J, the junction contained 17 bases not matched to a gene. The chain carries TRBV7-2 and TRBJ2-7; 7 nucleotides agree with TRBD2. The sequence came from an adult with an advanced solid tumor such as melanoma, head and neck, liver or kidney cancer. Sequences were derived from CD4+ or CD8+ T cells sorted from blood, sampled in a trial of the OX40 agonist ivuxolimab. CDR3 sequence: CASSPRVGGSAKYEQYF. The CDR3, as DNA: TGTGCCAGCAGCCCGAGGGTGGGCGGGAGTGCAAAATACGAGCAGTACTTC.